This T cell receptor beta chain was found in a study of cytomegalovirus exposure and HLA in healthy donors. Primers: 60 Vbeta forward and 13 Jbeta reverse. TCRdb's table, derived via immunoSEQ multiplex PCR, lists solely in-frame clones and lacks some. In the table there are under 300,000 clones, around 81% of which are singletons. Unmatched junction bases numbered 9, after V lost 5 bases and J lost 5 bases. Germline CDR1 reads MNHEY; CDR2 reads SMNVEV (reference sequence). This CDR3 is 14 amino acids long. This TCR was sampled from a woman aged 60-75 years in good health and CMV-seropositive. Sequenced input: PBMCs. The genes are TRBV27 and TRBJ2-7, with TRBD2 matching 7 bases. The CDR3 protein is CASSPGGSFNEQYF. CDR3 DNA sequence: TGTGCCAGCAGTCCAGGCGGGAGTTTCAACGAGCAGTACTTC.